These 3 T cell receptor beta chains were all obtained from the same sample, sequenced in a study of control samples from healthy donors and cancer patients. TCRdb's copy holds only in-frame clones and misses some; the assay was immunoSEQ multiplex PCR. This sample has roughly 170,000 clones, with over 80% found just once. The material sequenced was blood. The receptors stem from a young man in good health.

The J gene is TRBJ2-7, the V gene TRBV19; weak D call: TRBD1 (6 bases). The CDR3 is 14 residues long. Germline lookup yields CDR1 LNHDA and CDR2 SQIVND (reference sequence). V lost 4 bases to trimming and J lost 0 bases, with 10 bases between them. CDR3: CASSRQESSYEQYF. DNA for the CDR3: TGTGCCAGTAGTAGACAGGAAAGCTCCTACGAGCAGTACTTC.

This clone was seen just once. The chain has TRBV20-1 and TRBJ1-1, with D maybe TRBD1 (5 bases). This CDR3 is 10 amino acids long. V was cut by 3 bases and J by 10 bases, with 9 bases left in between. CDR1 and CDR2 from the germline V gene are DFQATT and SNEGSKA (reference sequence). CDR3 nucleotide sequence: TGCAGTGCTAGCCAGGGAGGAGCTTTCTTT. Its translation: CSASQGGAFF.

The CDR3 DNA follows: TGTGCCAGTAGTTCCCCCCCGACAGGACCCAACACTGAAGCTTTCTTT. Encoded protein: CASSSPPTGPNTEAFF. The chain links TRBV19 to TRBJ1-1, with TRBD1 as a possible D gene (6 bases). Germline lookup yields CDR1 LNHDA and CDR2 SQIVND (reference sequence). This CDR3 comprises 16 residues. Deletions cut 5 bases from V and 2 bases from J, with 18 bases between.